The clone carrying this T cell receptor (beta chain) came up once. Produced via immunoSEQ multiplex PCR; TCRdb's table is partial and in-frame only. This sample has under 80,000 clones, with approximately 81% found just once. J gave up 7 bases and V 4 bases, and 13 bases lay outside the gene matches. Per germline, CDR1 SGHRS and CDR2 YFSETQ. CDR3 length equals 16 residues. The data are from a study of blood T cell repertoires in COVID-19. The V and J genes are TRBV5-1 and TRBJ2-7; 11 bases are shared with TRBD2. The sequencing sample was made of peripheral blood. The receptor was derived from a woman aged 80 or older with active or convalescent COVID-19. For the CDR3, the DNA is TGCGCCAGCAGCGCCTCCGGGACTAGCGGCCCCTTGGAGCAGTACTTC. This translates into CASSASGTSGPLEQYF.